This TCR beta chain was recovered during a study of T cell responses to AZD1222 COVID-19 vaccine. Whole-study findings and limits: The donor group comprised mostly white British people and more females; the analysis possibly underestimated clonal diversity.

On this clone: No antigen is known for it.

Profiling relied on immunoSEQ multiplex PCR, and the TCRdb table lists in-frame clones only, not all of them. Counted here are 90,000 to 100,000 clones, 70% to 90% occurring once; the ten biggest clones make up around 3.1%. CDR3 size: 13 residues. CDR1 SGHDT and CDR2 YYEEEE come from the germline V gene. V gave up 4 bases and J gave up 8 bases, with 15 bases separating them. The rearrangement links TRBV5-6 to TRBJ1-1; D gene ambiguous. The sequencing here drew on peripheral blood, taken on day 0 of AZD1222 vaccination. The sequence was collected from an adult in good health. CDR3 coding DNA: TGTGCCAGCAGCCCCCCGGTTGGGCCAGAAGCTTTCTTT. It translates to CASSPPVGPEAFF.